The clone carrying this T cell receptor beta chain came up many times. Its antigen is undetermined. TCRdb analysed the reads with MiXCR anew, one entry per CDR3 protein. The sample contains 150,000 to 200,000 distinct CDR3 sequences, under 15% of which appear only once. The record originates from a study of T cell repertoires in cytomegalovirus infection. The study's findings and limits: The response measured ex vivo was dominated by TCR beta clonotypes (HLA-C-restricted and CMV-specific).

This CDR3 spans 14 amino acids. V was shortened by 5 bases and J by 0 bases, with 9 bases between the two germline ends. Germline-derived CDR1 and CDR2 are SGHTA and FQGNSA. The chain is built from TRBV7-2 and TRBJ2-3; D is uncertain. The source of this sequence is a human donor in good health (CMV status not recorded). Some clones in this sample may be carry-over from other donors' samples. The source material was PBMCs. The CDR3 coding sequence is TGTGCCAGCAGCCCAAGATCTAGCACAGATACGCAGTATTTT. This codes for CASSPRSSTDTQYF.